The rows below give T cell receptor beta chains drawn from one sample of a study of regulatory T cells in long-lasting Graves disease. TCRdb reanalysed the multiplex PCR reads using MiXCR and keeps one entry per CDR3 protein. The sample has about 420,000 distinct CDR3 sequences, around 15% seen once. These records were also assigned to another study, of T cells in Graves' hyperthyroidism and ophthalmopathy.

The sequencing here drew on peripheral blood mononuclear cells (PBMCs), taken at new diagnosis, from a patient treated with antithyroid drugs. The receptors here all came from a woman younger than 30 with Graves disease. Each CDR3 is given with its conserved first and last residue. A row's size may be missing; if present it is once, few, many or a size class.

v_call	j_call	clone_size	cdr3_aa
TRBV28	TRBJ2-7	few	CASTGTSGIISYEQYF
TRBV7-9	TRBJ2-7	many	CASSWTGGNYEQYF
TRBV6-5	TRBJ2-1	few	CASSYALAHSYNEQFF
TRBV20-1	TRBJ2-3	.	CSAIRDPTDTQYF
TRBV6-2/TRBV6-3	TRBJ2-7	.	CASSYTRTSGSLHYEQYF
TRBV6-1	TRBJ1-3	.	CASRRTGDGNTTYF
TRBV7-6	TRBJ2-1	few	CASSLDGQPGLAGYNEQFF
TRBV12-3/TRBV12-4	TRBJ1-2	.	CASRARGRWDYGYTF
TRBV5-1	TRBJ1-6	many	CASSYSGQAYNSPLHF
TRBV27	TRBJ1-5	many	CASSFRVNQPQHF